The clone carrying this TCR beta chain showed up many times. The data were obtained in a study of T cells in Graves' hyperthyroidism and ophthalmopathy. In germline, CDR1 is SGHTA, CDR2 FQGNSA. Trimming left V 3 bases short and J 2 bases short, with 11 bases between. The CDR3 sequence is 15 residues long. What was amplified from RNA transcripts were TCR beta CDR3 regions. When the TCR CDR3 underwent first-round RT-PCR, the HTBI primer set was used. TCRdb independently ran MiXCR on the multiplex PCR reads; one entry per CDR3 protein. The repertoire holds some 460,000 distinct CDR3 sequences, with 15% to 18% as singletons.

The receptor was derived from a woman younger than 30 with Graves' hyperthyroidism. The J gene is TRBJ2-4, the V gene TRBV7-2; TRBD2 might be the D (5 bases). Sequencing was carried out using blood. CDR3 bases: TGTGCCAGCAGCTTTTCTCCCGGGACCAAAAACATTCAGTACTTC. It specifies CASSFSPGTKNIQYF. The full variable domain, its missing parts supplied by reference TRBV7-2 and TRBJ2-4, is GAGVSQSPSNKVTEKGKDVELRCDPISGHTALYWYRQSLGQGLEFLIYFQGNSAPDKSGLPSDRFSAERTGGSVSTLTIQRTQQEDSAVYLCASSFSPGTKNIQYFGAGTRLSVL.